This passage covers 3 T cell receptor beta chains from one sample sequenced in a study of identical twins. TCRdb itself ran the 5' RACE reads through MiXCR, one entry per CDR3 protein. The sample holds some 270,000 distinct CDR3 sequences, 6.5% to 9.5% seen once. These data were also filed under a second study, of yellow fever vaccine responses in identical twins.

The sample consisted of CD8+ T cells sorted from blood. These receptors originate from a woman aged 18 to 35 in good health.

This rearrangement joins TRBV10-3 to TRBJ2-2; maybe TRBD1 (5 bases). CDR1 is ENHRY and CDR2 is SYGVKD in the germline V gene. The CDR3 sequence is 14 residues long. V shed 7 bases and J shed 1 base, with 10 bases lying between them. CDR3 bases: TGTGCCATCACTCCCGACAGGAACACCGGGGAGCTGTTTTTT. Its translation: CAITPDRNTGELFF.

The V call is TRBV27, the J call TRBJ2-7, with 8 bases matching TRBD2. Germline loops: CDR1 MNHEY, CDR2 SMNVEV (reference sequence). This CDR3 is built from 15 residues. V gave up 2 bases and J gave up 1 base; unmatched junction bases: 4. The CDR3: CASSLRKRGSYEQYF. DNA of the CDR3: TGTGCCAGCAGTTTACGCAAGCGGGGGTCCTACGAGCAGTACTTC.

The rearrangement links TRBV7-2 to TRBJ2-7; the match to TRBD1 covers 8 bases. Germline lookup yields CDR1 SGHTA and CDR2 FQGNSA. This CDR3 contains 15 residues. V trimming: 8 bases; J trimming: 2 bases; junction bases outside the gene matches: 11. CDR3 sequence (DNA): TGTGCCAGCGAAGAAATGGACAGGGTACCCTACGAGCAGTACTTC. It translates to CASEEMDRVPYEQYF.